This T cell receptor beta chain was found in a study of vaccination and CD4 T cells after COVID-19. Overall study context: Convalescent study patients returned SARS-CoV-2 positive nasal swab PCR results, with nine mild cases and one severe. As control conditions, cultures were given either a CEFX pool serving as positive control, an HIV-1 Nef pool, or no peptide at all. The study, taken as a whole, reports: Spike mono-reactivity was found in 304 of 307 vaccine-specific clones from convalescent patients.

The Oncomine TCR Beta short-read assay was what sequenced the DNA obtained from cultured CD4+ T cells. From the PCR reads, TCRdb called clonotypes with MiXCR, one entry per CDR3 protein. The sample has around 21,000 distinct CDR3 sequences; roughly 63% are singletons. Trimming removed 3 bases from V and 3 bases from J; junction bases left unmatched: 5. The CDR3 contains 14 residues. Germline loops: CDR1 SGDLS, CDR2 YYNGEE. Treatment given: roughly 11-day PBMC culture with coronavirus spike peptide pools or control peptides (ViraFEST assay). Expanded clonotypes were found by TCR sequencing after peptide-pool stimulation (ViraFEST). As regards this clonotype: What it binds is not known.

This chain connects TRBV9 to TRBJ1-2; 7 bases line up with TRBD1. The sample consisted of CD4+ T cells from blood, cultured in vitro. This TCR derives from a human donor who had recovered from COVID-19. The CDR3 coding sequence is TGTGCCAGCAGCGCTGCCACAGGGGACTATGGCTACACCTTC. As protein: CASSAATGDYGYTF. The full variable domain, completed using reference TRBV9 and TRBJ1-2, is DSGVTQTPKHLITATGQRVTLRCSPRSGDLSVYWYQQSLDQGLQFLIQYYNGEERAKGNILERFSAQQFPDLHSELNLSSLELGDSALYFCASSAATGDYGYTFGSGTRLTVV.